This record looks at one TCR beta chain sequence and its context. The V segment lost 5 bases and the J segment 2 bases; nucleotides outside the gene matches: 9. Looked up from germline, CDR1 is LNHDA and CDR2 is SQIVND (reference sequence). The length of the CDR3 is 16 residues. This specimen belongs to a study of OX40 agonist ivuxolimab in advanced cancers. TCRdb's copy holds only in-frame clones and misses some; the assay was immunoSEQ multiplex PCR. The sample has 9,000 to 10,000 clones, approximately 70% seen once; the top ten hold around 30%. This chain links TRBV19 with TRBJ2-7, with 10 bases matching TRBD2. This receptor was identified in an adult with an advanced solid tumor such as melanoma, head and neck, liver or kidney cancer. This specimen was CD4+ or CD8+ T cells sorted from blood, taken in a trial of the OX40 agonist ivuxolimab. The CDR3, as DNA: TGTGCCAGTAGTTCCCACCTAGCGGGGGCCACCTACGAGCAGTACTTC. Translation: CASSSHLAGATYEQYF.